These 32 T cell receptor beta chains came from one sample sequenced in a study of T cell changes during pregnancy in multiple sclerosis. Sequencing used immunoSEQ multiplex PCR; TCRdb keeps in-frame clones, though not all of them. This sample carries 32,000 or so clones, roughly nine tenths of them seen once, and the ten largest clones take about 4.9%. The sequences come from CD8+ T cells from peripheral blood mononuclear cells, collected in the first trimester of pregnancy. These receptors were obtained from a female donor with multiple sclerosis, enrolled in a pregnancy study.

This clone was counted once. This chain joins TRBV5-1 and TRBJ1-1; no definite D call. The germline CDR1 and CDR2 sequences are SGHRS and YFSETQ. CDR3 length equals 15 residues. V lost 0 bases to trimming and J lost 5 bases, with 14 bases between them. Here the CDR3 DNA reads TGCGCCAGCAGCTTGGATCTAGAAGGACTGACTGAAGCTTTCTTT. Protein product: CASSLDLEGLTEAFF.

J is TRBJ1-1 and V is TRBV4-2; the D is unclear. The CDR3 has 14 amino acids. Germline assignment: CDR1 LGHNA and CDR2 YNFKEQ. V dropped 3 bases and J dropped 1 base, with 9 bases sitting between them. The CDR3 nucleotides are TGTGCCAGCAGCCAGCGGATACGGAACACTGAAGCTTTCTTT. Amino acid sequence: CASSQRIRNTEAFF.

The chain couples TRBV7-2 to TRBJ1-2; D unclear. This CDR3 is built from 13 residues. Germline lookup yields CDR1 SGHTA and CDR2 FQGNSA. V was pared by 7 bases and J by 0 bases, with 9 bases between. The DNA for the CDR3 is TGTGCCAGCAAGGAGCTCGCTAACTATGGCTACACCTTC. This encodes CASKELANYGYTF.

This clone was observed a handful of times. This chain links TRBV18 with TRBJ1-2; no clear D gene. With 2 bases removed from V and 11 bases from J, the gap between germline ends came to 12 bases. CDR3 length: 12 amino acids. The germline V gene has CDR1 KGHSH and CDR2 LQKENI. CDR3 sequence reads: CASSPVIQSYTF. Here the CDR3 DNA reads TGTGCCAGCTCACCAGTAATACAGAGTTACACCTTC.

The chain has TRBV28 and TRBJ1-4; 7 bases line up with TRBD1. Germline CDR1 reads MDHEN; CDR2 reads SYDVKM. This CDR3 region has 14 residues. J gave up 6 bases and V 5 bases, and 6 bases lay outside the gene matches. The CDR3 spells CASSRQGPDEKLFF. In DNA form, the CDR3 reads TGTGCCAGCAGTCGACAGGGACCGGATGAAAAACTGTTTTTT.

This chain connects TRBV27 to TRBJ2-7, with 7 positions matching TRBD1. Germline V gives CDR1 MNHEY, CDR2 SMNVEV (reference sequence). CDR3 length: 14 amino acids. V lost 6 bases to trimming and J lost 5 bases; unmatched junction nucleotides: 10. CDR3 sequence reads: CASSLIGTVNEQYF. The CDR3 DNA reads as TGTGCCAGCAGCTTAATCGGGACAGTAAACGAGCAGTACTTC.

The chain uses TRBV10-2 and TRBJ1-2, with D possibly matching TRBD1 (6 bases). The CDR3 length is 12 residues. Trimming took 2 bases from V and 6 from J, leaving 7 bases between them. CDR1 is WSHSY and CDR2 is SAAADI in the germline V gene. CDR3 amino acids: CASSEKGDGYTF. DNA for the CDR3: TGCGCCAGCAGTGAGAAGGGGGATGGCTACACCTTC.

J is TRBJ2-6 and V is TRBV15; 7 nucleotides match TRBD2. The CDR3 sequence is 17 residues long. Germline V CDR1 and CDR2: LNHNV, YYDKDF (reference sequence). The trim removed 1 base at V and 2 bases at J, leaving 5 bases unmatched. CDR3 loop: CATSRVSGSTGANVLTF. In nucleotides, the CDR3 is TGTGCCACCAGCAGAGTTAGCGGGTCTACTGGGGCCAACGTCCTGACTTTC. Together with reference TRBV15 and TRBJ2-6, the CDR3 gives the full variable domain: DAMVIQNPRYQVTQFGKPVTLSCSQTLNHNVMYWYQQKSSQAPKLLFHYYDKDFNNEADTPDNFQSRRPNTSFCFLDIRSPGLGDTAMYLCATSRVSGSTGANVLTFGAGSRLTVL.

The genes are TRBV30 and TRBJ2-7; 7 nucleotides agree with TRBD2. Germline values: CDR1 GTSNPN, CDR2 SVGIG (reference sequence). The CDR3 consists of 11 residues. V shed 2 bases, J shed 9 bases, and the junction held 4 bases outside the gene matches. The CDR3 reads CAWSLGRGQYF. Written as DNA, the CDR3 is TGTGCCTGGAGTCTGGGGAGGGGGCAGTACTTC.

This sequence joins TRBV5-1 and TRBJ2-3; 16 bases are a match to TRBD2. In germline, CDR1 is SGHRS, CDR2 YFSETQ. Trimming cost V 0 bases and J 2 bases; bases outside gene matches: 15. The CDR3 length is 22 residues. The CDR3 coding sequence is TGCGCCAGCAGCTTGGAAACGCCGGGACTAGCGGGAGGGAAACCATTCACAGATACGCAGTATTTT. Its translation: CASSLETPGLAGGKPFTDTQYF. Combining the CDR3 with reference TRBV5-1 and TRBJ2-3 gives the whole variable domain KAGVTQTPRYLIKTRGQQVTLSCSPISGHRSVSWYQQTPGQGLQFLFEYFSETQRNKGNFPGRFSGRQFSNSRSEMNVSTLELGDSALYLCASSLETPGLAGGKPFTDTQYFGPGTRLTVL.

The gene calls are TRBV6-6 and TRBJ2-5; 7 bases line up with TRBD2. From germline, CDR1 is MNHNY and CDR2 SVGAGI (reference sequence). Unmatched junction bases numbered 9, after V lost 2 bases and J lost 3 bases. The CDR3 covers 16 residues. Here the CDR3 DNA reads TGTGCCAGCAGTTACCAAGGACTAGTTGGTAAAGAGACCCAGTACTTC. Amino acids: CASSYQGLVGKETQYF.

This chain connects TRBV5-6 to TRBJ1-2; D unclear. Between the trimmed V and J ends, which lost 0 bases and 11 bases, there was a span of 20 bases. The CDR3 covers 15 residues. The germline V gene encodes CDR1 SGHDT and CDR2 YYEEEE. DNA of the CDR3: TGTGCCAGCAGCTTGGTTGCCCGACCGACTATGCGTTACACCTTC. As protein: CASSLVARPTMRYTF.

This chain connects TRBV2 to TRBJ2-7; 14 positions agree with TRBD2. J lost 5 bases, V lost 6 bases, and 3 bases had no gene match. CDR3 size: 14 residues. Germline V gene data show CDR1 as SNHLY and CDR2 as FYNNEI. The CDR3 DNA reads as TGTGCCAGCAGGGGACTAGCGGGAGTAGACGAGCAGTACTTC. Its translation is CASRGLAGVDEQYF.

The V gene is TRBV7-9, the J gene TRBJ1-2; D is unclear. The CDR3 has 14 amino acids. Trimming stripped 2 bases from V and 3 bases from J, with 10 bases between. Germline-derived CDR1 and CDR2 are SEHNR and FQNEAQ (reference sequence). CDR3 residues: CASSLLPTDYGYTF. The CDR3 DNA reads TGTGCCAGCAGCTTACTTCCAACGGACTATGGCTACACCTTC.

This chain uses TRBV19 with TRBJ2-3; weak D call: TRBD2 (6 bases). CDR1 and CDR2 from the germline V gene are LNHDA and SQIVND (reference sequence). V lost 2 bases and J lost 9, with 24 bases in between. This CDR3 comprises 17 residues. CDR3 DNA sequence: TGTGCCAGTAGTATAATTGGGTTCGGGGGACCTAGTGAAACGCAGTATTTT. Its translation is CASSIIGFGGPSETQYF.

The chain employs TRBV13 and TRBJ2-7; TRBD2 aligns across 8 bases. The CDR3 is 14 amino acids. The V gene end was trimmed by 0 bases and the J gene end by 7 bases; junction bases not matched to a gene: 5. Germline CDR1 is PRHDT and CDR2 is FYEKMQ (reference sequence). In DNA, the CDR3 is TGTGCCAGCAGCTTAGGTAGCGGGGAAGGAGAGCAGTACTTC. Translating it yields CASSLGSGEGEQYF.

The chain couples TRBV28 to TRBJ1-3; perhaps TRBD1 as D (6 bases). This CDR3 spans 17 amino acids. From germline, CDR1 is MDHEN and CDR2 SYDVKM. Trimming took 5 bases from V and 2 from J, leaving 19 bases between them. The CDR3 DNA follows: TGTGCCAGCAGTCTACCCTCCGACAGGTCTCCTGGAAACACCATATATTTT. Its protein product is CASSLPSDRSPGNTIYF.

J is TRBJ2-1 and V is TRBV5-4, with D unresolved. The CDR3 runs to 12 residues. Looked up from germline, CDR1 is SGHNT and CDR2 is YYREEE (reference sequence). Trimming took off 3 bases at V and 7 bases at J, with 8 bases between the two ends. In nucleotides, the CDR3 is TGTGCCAGCAGCTCGGTCCCTAATGAGCAGTTCTTC. Translated: CASSSVPNEQFF.

The chain uses TRBV9 and TRBJ1-5, with 7 positions matching TRBD1. Germline V gene data show CDR1 as SGDLS and CDR2 as YYNGEE. The CDR3 consists of 14 residues. V was pared by 5 bases and J by 9 bases, with 11 bases of the junction left unmatched. CDR3: CASSPDRDSSPQHF. In DNA form, the CDR3 reads TGTGCCAGCAGTCCCGACAGGGACTCATCGCCCCAGCATTTT.

This chain joins TRBV11-2 and TRBJ2-7; D is unresolved. The CDR3 is 15 residues long. Germline V CDR1 and CDR2: SGHAT, FQNNGV. V was cut by 1 base and J by 5 bases, with 15 bases left in between. The CDR3 loop reads CASSLVARGTHEQYF. As DNA, the CDR3 is TGTGCCAGCAGCTTAGTAGCCCGAGGCACCCACGAGCAGTACTTC.

J is TRBJ2-1 and V is TRBV7-2; 9 nucleotides align to TRBD2. V lost 2 bases and J lost 8; bases outside the gene matches: 4. The CDR3 runs to 14 residues. From germline, CDR1 is SGHTA and CDR2 FQGNSA. CDR3 coding DNA: TGTGCCAGCAGCTTAAGCGGGAGGCTGGATGAGCAGTTCTTC. Residues: CASSLSGRLDEQFF.

The rearrangement uses TRBV9 and TRBJ2-7; 13 bases are shared with TRBD2. Trimming cost V 4 bases and J 0 bases; bases outside gene matches: 10. Per the germline V gene, CDR1 is SGDLS and CDR2 is YYNGEE. This CDR3 has 18 amino acids. The CDR3 is CASSPLGLAGATSYEQYF. For the CDR3, the DNA is TGTGCCAGCAGCCCCCTTGGACTAGCGGGAGCTACCTCCTACGAGCAGTACTTC.

The rearrangement links TRBV6-1 to TRBJ1-1; TRBD1 is a possible D gene (5 bases). The V and J ends lost 6 bases and 4 bases respectively, with 12 bases between them. The CDR3 spans 13 residues. Germline V gene data show CDR1 as MNHNS and CDR2 as SASEGT. The CDR3 bases are TGTGCCAGCAGGGAGGACGGGGGCACTGAAGCTTTCTTT. This codes for CASREDGGTEAFF.

J is TRBJ2-1 and V is TRBV18; 10 nucleotides align to TRBD1. V lost 3 bases to trimming and J lost 3 bases; unmatched junction nucleotides: 8. This CDR3 contains 17 residues. CDR1 KGHSH and CDR2 LQKENI come from the germline V gene. This chain's CDR3 is CASSPPPGTGVYNEQFF. CDR3 DNA: TGTGCCAGCTCACCCCCGCCCGGGACAGGGGTCTACAATGAGCAGTTCTTC.

This chain connects TRBV6-1 to TRBJ1-4; D is unresolved. Trimming stripped 3 bases from V and 4 bases from J, with 9 bases between. This CDR3 spans 14 amino acids. Germline CDR1 and CDR2: MNHNS and SASEGT. CDR3 residues: CASSEDSYNEKLFF. The CDR3 DNA follows: TGTGCCAGCAGTGAGGACTCCTATAATGAAAAACTGTTTTTT.

V is TRBV28 and J is TRBJ2-7, with TRBD1 matching 10 bases. CDR1 is MDHEN and CDR2 is SYDVKM in the germline V gene. The CDR3 is made up of 16 amino acids. Unmatched junction bases numbered 11, after V lost 6 bases and J lost 3 bases. As DNA, the CDR3 is TGTGCCAGCAGCCTTATACCGGGACAGGGGAACTACGAGCAGTACTTC. This gives the protein CASSLIPGQGNYEQYF.

This chain connects TRBV7-9 to TRBJ2-1, with D possibly TRBD2 on 6 matching bases. CDR1 and CDR2 from the germline V gene are SEHNR and FQNEAQ (reference sequence). The CDR3 sequence is 14 residues long. V was shortened by 7 bases and J by 2 bases, with 12 bases between the two germline ends. The CDR3 nucleotides are TGTGCCAGCAAGACGGGGGATCCCTACAATGAGCAGTTCTTC. It translates to CASKTGDPYNEQFF.

The gene calls are TRBV5-1 and TRBJ2-7; D call uncertain. The CDR3 consists of 14 residues. CDR1 is SGHRS, CDR2 YFSETQ, per germline. Trimming removed 0 bases from V and 7 bases from J, with 14 bases in between. The CDR3 protein is CASSLGLETREQYF. CDR3 DNA sequence: TGCGCCAGCAGCTTGGGGCTAGAAACGCGGGAGCAGTACTTC.

This clone was counted between two and nine times. The rearrangement joins TRBV27 to TRBJ2-1; D possibly corresponds to TRBD1 (6 bases). This CDR3 is built from 16 residues. V was shortened by 6 bases and J by 1 base, with 16 bases between the two germline ends. Looked up from germline, CDR1 is MNHEY and CDR2 is SMNVEV (reference sequence). CDR3 sequence (DNA): TGTGCCAGCAGAGACAGGCCGGGGACGTCCTACAATGAGCAGTTCTTC. The encoded protein is CASRDRPGTSYNEQFF.

The gene calls are TRBV28 and TRBJ2-3; tentatively, D is TRBD2 (5 bases). Trimming shortened V by 5 bases and J by 3 bases, and 15 bases separated the two germline ends. Germline V gene lookup returns CDR1 MDHEN and CDR2 SYDVKM. CDR3 length equals 15 residues. CDR3 DNA sequence: TGTGCCAGCAGTCCTCGGACTTGGCGGACAGATACGCAGTATTTT. Translation: CASSPRTWRTDTQYF.

This chain uses TRBV2 with TRBJ1-1; no reliable D call. CDR1 SNHLY and CDR2 FYNNEI come from the germline V gene. V gave up 4 bases and J gave up 3 bases, with 15 bases separating them. This CDR3 spans 15 amino acids. The DNA for the CDR3 is TGTGCCAGCAGTGTAGAGACACCGAGGGACACTGAAGCTTTCTTT. This codes for CASSVETPRDTEAFF.

In nucleotides, the CDR3 is TGTGCCAGCAGTGAGGGGACAGTCCTCTCTGGAAACACCATATATTTT. It codes for CASSEGTVLSGNTIYF. V gene TRBV6-1 combines with J gene TRBJ1-3, with 7 positions matching TRBD1. Trimming removed 3 bases from V and 0 bases from J; junction bases left unmatched: 5. Germline CDR1 reads MNHNS; CDR2 reads SASEGT. The CDR3 is 16 amino acids.